Listed below are T cell receptor beta chains from one sample, sequenced in a study of radiotherapy plus CTLA-4 blockade in lung cancer. Generated by immunoSEQ multiplex PCR, the TCRdb table keeps only in-frame clones and is missing some. Of about 15,000 clones listed, 72% are singletons. Sequences were derived from peripheral blood, sampled from a patient treated with radiotherapy plus ipilimumab. The receptors were gathered from a human donor with non-small cell lung cancer whose response to radiotherapy plus ipilimumab could not be evaluated. The CDR3 runs from the conserved cysteine through the conserved F or W. D genes are given only for firm matches. The size of a clone is reported for some rows only, either as once, few or many, or as a class for expanded clones.

j_call d_call v_call clone_size cdr3_nt cdr3_aa
TRBJ1-1 - TRBV5-1 - TGCGCCAGCAGCTTGGAAGGGAGGAGCACTGAAGCTTTCTTT CASSLEGRSTEAFF
TRBJ1-2 TRBD1 TRBV6-6 few TGTGCCAGCAGCGGACAGGGGAACGGCTACACCTTC CASSGQGNGYTF
TRBJ1-5 - TRBV21-1 - TGTGCCAGCAGCAAAGCCAGGGGACAGATCAGGAAGCATTTT CASSKARGQIRKHF
TRBJ2-1 - TRBV11-2 - TGTGCCAGCAGCTTAGGCGAAAGCTCCTACAATGAGCAGTTCTTC CASSLGESSYNEQFF
TRBJ1-5 - TRBV27 - TGTGCCAGCAGTTCCTCGTGGCAGGACTCTCAGCCCCAGCATTTT CASSSSWQDSQPQHF
TRBJ2-3 - TRBV13 medium-sized TGTGCCAGCAGCGCAGATACGCCAGATACGCAGTATTTT CASSADTPDTQYF
TRBJ2-5 - TRBV5-6 - TGTGCCAGCACCACTCTCGACGGGCAAGAGACCCAGTACTTC CASTTLDGQETQYF
TRBJ2-5 - TRBV15 - TGTGCCACCAGCACCAGACAGTACCAAGAGACCCAGTACTTC CATSTRQYQETQYF
TRBJ2-7 - TRBV2 - TGTGCCAGCAGTTTTTCCTCCTACGAGCAGTACTTC CASSFSSYEQYF
TRBJ2-2 TRBD1 TRBV13 - TGTGCCAGCAGCCGGGACAGGGCCGGGGAGCTGTTTTTT CASSRDRAGELFF
TRBJ1-2 TRBD1 TRBV9 - TGTGCCAGCAGCCCCGGGGACAGGCTCTATGGCTACACCTTC CASSPGDRLYGYTF
TRBJ2-7 TRBD2 TRBV19 - TGTGCCAGTAGTATGGGGGGGGGCTACGAGCAGTACTTC CASSMGGGYEQYF
TRBJ1-5 TRBD1 TRBV19 - TGTGCCAGTAGTACGCGGGGAGACAGGGTGAGCAATCAGCCCCAGCATTTT CASSTRGDRVSNQPQHF
TRBJ1-6 TRBD1 TRBV10-1 - TGCGCCAGCAGTGAGGCGCCGGGACAGTGTTCACCCCTCCACTTT CASSEAPGQCSPLHF
TRBJ1-4 TRBD1 TRBV6-1 few TGTGCCAGCAGAAGACAGGGCTTTAATGAAAAACTGTTTTTT CASRRQGFNEKLFF
TRBJ2-5 TRBD2 TRBV28 - TGTGCCAGCGGTGGGGCGGGGGGGCTTGGAGAGACCCAGTACTTC CASGGAGGLGETQYF
TRBJ1-5 TRBD1 TRBV19 few TGTGCCAGTGCCCGGACAGGGCAACAGCCCCAGCATTTT CASARTGQQPQHF
TRBJ2-3 TRBD1 TRBV18 few TGTGCCAGCTCCAGCTCGGGACAGGGGGGAAATACGCAGTATTTT CASSSSGQGGNTQYF
TRBJ2-6 - TRBV5-1 few TGCGCCAGCAGCCCAAACCTAATAAAGACAGACTCTGGGGCCAACGTCCTGACTTTC CASSPNLIKTDSGANVLTF
TRBJ2-3 - TRBV5-1 - TGCGCCAGCAGCTTGGGGGCCCAGGGAGGTTCCTATACGCAGTATTTT CASSLGAQGGSYTQYF
TRBJ1-5 TRBD1 TRBV6-6 - TGTGCCAGCAGTCCAGGGGGCCGCAATCAGCCCCAGCATTTT CASSPGGRNQPQHF
TRBJ2-3 TRBD1 TRBV12-5 once TGTGCTAGTGGCCAACGGACAGGGGATGAAGATACGCAGTATTTT CASGQRTGDEDTQYF
TRBJ1-4 - TRBV6-6 - TGTGCCAGCAGTTACTCGAAATCCAGGTCCCAGGAAAAACTGTTTTTT CASSYSKSRSQEKLFF
TRBJ2-5 - TRBV30 few TGTGCCTGGAGCGATACTAGTACAGAGACCCAGTACTTC CAWSDTSTETQYF
TRBJ2-3 - TRBV4-3 - TGCGCCAGCAGCCAAGCGGGAAGGGACACAGATACGCAGTATTTT CASSQAGRDTDTQYF
TRBJ2-7 - TRBV19 few TGTGCCAGCAGCCTGCGCGGGACGGACTACGAGCAGTACTTC CASSLRGTDYEQYF
TRBJ1-1 - TRBV9 - TGTGCCAGCAGCGTAGTCCACATGAACACTGAAGCTTTCTTT CASSVVHMNTEAFF
TRBJ1-2 TRBD1 TRBV6-4 - TGTGCCAGCAGTGAAATAGGCAGGGGGAGAGGCTACACCTTC CASSEIGRGRGYTF
TRBJ1-5 TRBD1 TRBV6-1 - TGTGCCAGCAGTGAAGCGGGGACAGGGGGCGGTCAGCCCCAGCATTTT CASSEAGTGGGQPQHF
TRBJ1-4 - TRBV7-9 few TGTGCCAGCAGCTTAGATCCAGGGGCTGGGGAAAAACTGTTTTTT CASSLDPGAGEKLFF
TRBJ2-1 - TRBV18 - TGTGCCAGCTCACCAGAAATTGAGAATGAGCAGTTCTTC CASSPEIENEQFF
TRBJ2-5 TRBD1 TRBV5-8 - TGTGCCAGCAGCTTCGGGACAGGGGGAGAGACCCAGTACTTC CASSFGTGGETQYF
TRBJ1-2 TRBD1 TRBV27 - TGTGCCAGCAGTATTGGGACAGGACGTGGCTACACCTTC CASSIGTGRGYTF
TRBJ1-3 - TRBV7-2 - TGTGCCAGCAGCTTAGTACACGTCTCTGGAAACACCATATATTTT CASSLVHVSGNTIYF
TRBJ2-1 TRBD2 TRBV5-4 - TGTGCCAGCAGCTTCGTGGCACTAGCGGGGGCCGGGGCCTACAATGAGCAGTTCTTC CASSFVALAGAGAYNEQFF
TRBJ2-1 TRBD2 TRBV19 - TGTGCCAGTAGTATAGGCGGGGGGGCTGGTGAGCAGTTCTTC CASSIGGGAGEQFF
TRBJ2-5 TRBD1 TRBV7-2 once TGTGCCAGCAGCGCAGACAGGGCCGAGACCCAGTACTTC CASSADRAETQYF
TRBJ2-2 - TRBV27 - TGTGCCAGCAGTCCACTCCAGGGCTCGAACACCGGGGAGCTGTTTTTT CASSPLQGSNTGELFF
TRBJ2-5 - TRBV7-2 - TGTGCCAGCAGCTTAGGGGCCGAAGAGACCCAGTACTTC CASSLGAEETQYF
TRBJ2-3 - TRBV27 - TGTGCCAGCAGTTTAACAGTCAGCACAGATACGCAGTATTTT CASSLTVSTDTQYF
TRBJ2-5 TRBD1 TRBV29-1 - TGCAGCGCCGGTGGGACAGGGGGCCAGTACTTC CSAGGTGGQYF
TRBJ1-1 TRBD1 TRBV4-2 once TGTGCCAGCAGCCAAGGGACAGGGGAAATGAACACTGAAGCTTTCTTT CASSQGTGEMNTEAFF
TRBJ1-6 TRBD1 TRBV6-6 - TGTGCCAGCAGTGGCGGACAGGGAGGATCACCCCTCCACTTT CASSGGQGGSPLHF
TRBJ1-4 TRBD1 TRBV10-1 - TGCGCCAGCGGATCCGGGACAGATGAAAAACTGTTTTTT CASGSGTDEKLFF
TRBJ1-1 - TRBV5-4 - TGTGCCAGCACCACGCCTGGAGTAACTGAAGCTTTCTTT CASTTPGVTEAFF
TRBJ2-5 TRBD2 TRBV4-1 - TGCGCCAGCAGCCAAGTTCTAGCGGGGGCCTTCCAAGAGACCCAGTACTTC CASSQVLAGAFQETQYF
TRBJ2-7 - TRBV11-1 - TGTGCCAGCAGCTTAGCCGGCTCCTACGAGCAGTACTTC CASSLAGSYEQYF
TRBJ2-3 TRBD2 TRBV5-1 - TGCGCCAGCAGCCCCCAGGGAGCGGGGGGCACAGATACGCAGTATTTT CASSPQGAGGTDTQYF
TRBJ2-6 TRBD1 TRBV4-3 - TGCGCCAGCAGCTCAGGGGGTGAGAGCTCTGGGGCCAACGTCCTGACTTTC CASSSGGESSGANVLTF
TRBJ2-3 TRBD2 TRBV5-6 - TGTGCCAGCAGCTTGAGGCTAGCGGGCTTCACAGATACGCAGTATTTT CASSLRLAGFTDTQYF
TRBJ1-2 - TRBV19 - TGTGCCAGTAGTAGCGGACAGTCTAACTATGGCTACACCTTC CASSSGQSNYGYTF
TRBJ1-4 - TRBV27 few TGTGCCAGCAGTTTATCCTCTAATGAAAAACTGTTTTTT CASSLSSNEKLFF
TRBJ2-5 TRBD1 TRBV7-9 - TGTGCCAGCAGCTTAGTCGGTGCGCTCAGGGACAGGGGGGAGACCCAGTACTTC CASSLVGALRDRGETQYF
TRBJ2-5 TRBD1 TRBV28 - TGTGCCAGCAGTTCCGTTAGACAGGGGGATACCCAAGAGACCCAGTACTTC CASSSVRQGDTQETQYF
TRBJ1-3 - TRBV19 few TGTGCCAGTAAGATAACAGCAGACTCTGGAAACACCATATATTTT CASKITADSGNTIYF